The next 18 T cell receptor beta chains were all read from a single sample in a study of T cells in Graves' hyperthyroidism and ophthalmopathy. RNA transcripts served as the template for amplifying TCR beta CDR3 regions. HTBI primers were used for first-round RT-PCR of the TCR CDR3. TCRdb fed the multiplex PCR reads into MiXCR, producing one record per CDR3 protein. The data show some 490,000 distinct CDR3 sequences, about 16% seen once. The sequenced sample consisted of blood. The receptor set was obtained from a woman aged 25 to 39 with Graves' ophthalmopathy.

The table lists this clonotype with many counts. The rearrangement joins TRBV11-2 to TRBJ2-7, with D hard to call. V lost 4 bases and J lost 4, with 11 bases in between. CDR3 size: 13 residues. Per the germline V gene, CDR1 is SGHAT and CDR2 is FQNNGV. The CDR3 region is CASSSGNEYEQYF. CDR3 sequence (DNA): TGTGCCAGCAGCTCCGGAAATGAATACGAGCAGTACTTC.

This clonotype was detected a few times. The CDR3 coding sequence is TGTGCCAGCGGGAACAGAGCCTATGGCTACACCTTC. Translation gives CASGNRAYGYTF. The J gene is TRBJ1-2, the V gene TRBV7-6; D ambiguous. Germline V CDR1 and CDR2: SGHVS, FNYEAQ. Between the trimmed V and J ends, which lost 8 bases and 4 bases, there was a span of 11 bases. The CDR3 has 12 residues. Full variable domain (outside the CDR3, taken from reference TRBV7-6 and TRBJ1-2): GAGVSQSPRYKVTKRGQDVALRCDPISGHVSLYWYRQALGQGPEFLTYFNYEAQQDKSGLPNDRFSAERPEGSISTLTIQRTEQRDSAMYRCASGNRAYGYTFGSGTRLTVV.

This clonotype was seen repeatedly, ten times or more. This chain links TRBV12-3 or TRBV12-4 with TRBJ2-2; D gene ambiguous. This CDR3 contains 13 residues. With 4 bases removed from V and 2 bases from J, the gap between germline ends came to 5 bases. DNA of the CDR3: TGTGCCAGCAGTTCGCGAAACACCGGGGAGCTGTTTTTT. This gives the protein CASSSRNTGELFF.

This clonotype occurred many times. The chain uses TRBV30 and TRBJ2-7; D remains ambiguous. V was clipped by 0 bases and J by 4 bases, with 7 bases between them. The CDR3 consists of 12 residues. Per germline, CDR1 GTSNPN and CDR2 SVGIG (reference sequence). This chain's CDR3 is CAWSVHLYEQYF. As DNA, the CDR3 is TGTGCCTGGAGTGTACACTTATACGAGCAGTACTTC.

Only a few counts were recorded for this clonotype. The chain has TRBV6-1 and TRBJ2-1; TRBD2 is a possible D gene (7 bases). V was clipped by 1 base and J by 6 bases, with 22 bases between them. The germline CDR1 and CDR2 sequences are MNHNS and SASEGT. CDR3 length: 18 amino acids. The CDR3 loop is CASSEEWGAIAGPNEQFF. In DNA, the CDR3 is TGTGCCAGCAGTGAAGAATGGGGGGCCATAGCGGGTCCCAATGAGCAGTTCTTC.

This clonotype was observed a few times. The rearrangement links TRBV19 to TRBJ2-7, with D possibly matching TRBD2 (6 bases). This CDR3 comprises 14 residues. Trimming took off 6 bases at V and 3 bases at J, with 15 bases between the two ends. Germline CDR1 reads LNHDA; CDR2 reads SQIVND (reference sequence). This CDR3 reads CASSGGGGGYEQYF. For the CDR3, the DNA is TGTGCCAGTAGCGGTGGGGGAGGTGGCTACGAGCAGTACTTC.

This clonotype was counted ten times or more. The chain has TRBV20-1 and TRBJ2-1; D might be TRBD1 (5 bases). Trimming shortened V by 3 bases and J by 4 bases, and 19 bases separated the two germline ends. The V gene's germline CDR1 is DFQATT and CDR2 SNEGSKA (reference sequence). The CDR3 has 16 residues. In nucleotides, the CDR3 is TGCAGTGCTAGGTCGGCTCAAGGGGCTGGATACAATGAGCAGTTCTTC. It encodes CSARSAQGAGYNEQFF.

There are many counts of this clonotype. Here the CDR3 reads CASSLGGGTGRTGELFF. The CDR3 DNA sequence: TGTGCCAGCAGCTTAGGCGGGGGGACAGGGAGGACCGGGGAGCTGTTTTTT. The chain couples TRBV11-2 to TRBJ2-2; D might be TRBD1 (9 bases). The CDR3 contains 17 residues. Germline V lookup: CDR1 SGHAT, CDR2 FQNNGV. The germline V and J ends were trimmed by 1 base and 5 bases, with 17 bases remaining between them.

This clonotype was detected many times. The chain combines TRBV3-1 with TRBJ2-5; 10 bases match TRBD1. CDR1 is LGHDT, CDR2 YNNKEL, per germline (reference sequence). V dropped 0 bases and J dropped 0; count of bases not matched to a gene: 4. This CDR3 comprises 17 residues. In DNA, the CDR3 is TGTGCCAGCAGCCAAGATGGGACAGGGGTATACCAAGAGACCCAGTACTTC. Translation: CASSQDGTGVYQETQYF.

The sample holds a few counts of this clonotype. The gene calls are TRBV6-4 and TRBJ1-5; D ambiguous. V was cut by 6 bases and J by 7 bases, with 13 bases left in between. Germline lookup yields CDR1 MRHNA and CDR2 SNTAGT. This CDR3 region has 13 residues. CDR3 sequence: CASSPSEGQPQHF. The CDR3 bases are TGTGCCAGCAGCCCCTCAGAAGGACAGCCCCAGCATTTT.

In regard to this clonotype: This sequence may be a read error, since a much larger clone differs from it by one base. CDR3 DNA: TGCGCCAGCAGTGATTTTAAAAGCTCCTACAATGAGCAGTTCTTC. Encoded protein: CASSDFKSSYNEQFF. The genes are TRBV5-1 and TRBJ2-1; D remains ambiguous. Deletions cut 5 bases from V and 0 bases from J, with 12 bases between. Germline CDR1 reads SGHRS; CDR2 reads YFSETQ. This CDR3 contains 15 residues.

At least ten counts were recorded for this clonotype. V usage is TRBV12-5 and J usage is TRBJ2-3; no clear D gene. This CDR3 is built from 13 residues. V lost 4 bases and J lost 7, with 12 bases in between. Germline lookup yields CDR1 LGHNT and CDR2 FRNRAP. CDR3: CASGSPDGYTQYF. The CDR3 DNA sequence: TGTGCTAGTGGTTCCCCTGATGGCTATACGCAGTATTTT.

The table lists this clonotype with a few counts. The V call is TRBV19, the J call TRBJ1-5, with D possibly TRBD1 on 5 matching bases. V lost 1 base, J lost 5 bases, and 12 bases lay in between. The CDR3 sequence is 15 residues long. Germline values: CDR1 LNHDA, CDR2 SQIVND (reference sequence). The DNA of the CDR3 is TGTGCCAGTAGTATAGCGGGGCCCGGCCATCAGCCCCAGCATTTT. Amino acid sequence: CASSIAGPGHQPQHF.

DNA of the CDR3: TGTGCCAGCAGCTACGGACAGGGCTGGGAGAACACTGAAGCTTTCTTT. Its translation: CASSYGQGWENTEAFF. This chain links TRBV5-4 with TRBJ1-1; 8 positions agree with TRBD1. The CDR3 totals 16 residues. Trimming at V came to 3 bases and at J to 1 base, leaving 8 bases not matched to a gene. CDR1 and CDR2 (germline): SGHNT, YYREEE (reference sequence).

At least ten counts were recorded for this clonotype. The V gene is TRBV30, the J gene TRBJ1-3; D remains unclear. Trimming took 4 bases from V and 8 from J, leaving 18 bases between them. This CDR3 is built from 14 residues. Germline values: CDR1 GTSNPN, CDR2 SVGIG (reference sequence). The CDR3 coding sequence is TGTGCCTGGATCCGCGGGCCCAGCCAAGACACCATATATTTT. It translates to CAWIRGPSQDTIYF.

Comment on this clonotype: Because the CDR3 is missing its conserved closing phenylalanine or tryptophan, this is likely a read error. The chain links TRBV6-1 to TRBJ2-5; D is undetermined. Germline V gene lookup returns CDR1 MNHNS and CDR2 SASEGT. V lost 10 bases and J lost 5, with 23 bases in between. The CDR3 spans 15 residues. CDR3 DNA: TGTGCCACCCCCGATAAGGGAAAAGGGCAGGAGACCCAGTACTCC. Translation gives CATPDKGKGQETQYS.

Comments on this clonotype: Possible read error: a much larger clone is one base away. The chain combines TRBV7-2 with TRBJ1-1; no clear D. Trimming cost V 5 bases and J 8 bases, with 15 bases left between them. Looked up from germline, CDR1 is SGHTA and CDR2 is FQGNSA. This CDR3 is 13 amino acids long. The CDR3 spells CASSKDGGGEAFF. CDR3 DNA: TGTGCCAGCAGCAAGGACGGCGGAGGGGAAGCTTTCTTT. Complete variable domain (other parts from reference TRBV7-2 and TRBJ1-1): GAGVSQSPSNKVTEKGKDVELRCDPISGHTALYWYRQSLGQGLEFLIYFQGNSAPDKSGLPSDRFSAERTGGSVSTLTIQRTQQEDSAVYLCASSKDGGGEAFFGQGTRLTVV.

This rearrangement joins TRBV19 to TRBJ2-1; D is unresolved. The CDR3 runs to 16 residues. V lost 2 bases and J 13 bases, leaving 24 bases between the germline ends. Germline V gene lookup returns CDR1 LNHDA and CDR2 SQIVND (reference sequence). CDR3 in DNA: TGTGCCAGTAGTATATCGCCCCATCTAGTACCGGTGTTTCAGTTCTTC. Its protein is CASSISPHLVPVFQFF.